Here is one TCR beta chain with its context. Its target is not known. The sample belongs to a study of glioma-infiltrating T cells after dendritic cell vaccination. Study-wide context: Dendritic cells derived from monocytes and pulsed with autologous tumor lysate formed the vaccine.

Time point in this sample: after dendritic cell vaccination, including at tumor progression/relapse. Selection required adequate fresh-frozen tumor tissue plus more than two years' survival data. V gave up 4 bases and J gave up 3 bases; unmatched junction bases: 4. The germline CDR1 and CDR2 sequences are MNHEY and SVGAGI. CDR3 length: 15 amino acids. Whole-study results and caveats: TCR clonality showed no direct relationship with survival.

Amplification used 60 V beta primers and 13 J beta primers. The assay was immunoSEQ multiplex PCR, and TCRdb's table has in-frame clones only and misses some. The sample lists roughly 60,000 clones; approximately 87% were seen once. The chain links TRBV6-5 to TRBJ1-4; the match to TRBD1 covers 8 bases. Sequences were derived from blood, sampled after dendritic cell vaccination. This receptor was taken from a human donor with glioblastoma. The CDR3 region has the DNA TGTGCCAGCAGTTTCAGGGGGCTGGCTAATGAAAAACTGTTTTTT. This translates into CASSFRGLANEKLFF.